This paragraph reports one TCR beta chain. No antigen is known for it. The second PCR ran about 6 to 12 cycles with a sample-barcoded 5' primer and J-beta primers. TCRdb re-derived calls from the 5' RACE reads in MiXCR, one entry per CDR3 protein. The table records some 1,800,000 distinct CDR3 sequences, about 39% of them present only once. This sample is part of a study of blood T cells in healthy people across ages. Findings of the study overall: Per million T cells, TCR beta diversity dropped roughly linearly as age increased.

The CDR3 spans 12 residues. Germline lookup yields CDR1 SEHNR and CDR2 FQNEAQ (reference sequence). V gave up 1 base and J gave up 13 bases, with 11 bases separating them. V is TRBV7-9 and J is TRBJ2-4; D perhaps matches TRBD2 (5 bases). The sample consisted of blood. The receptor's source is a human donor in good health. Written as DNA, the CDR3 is TGTGCCAGCAGCTTAGAGTTTGGGGAGCAGTACTTC. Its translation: CASSLEFGEQYF.